The entry below gives a single TCR beta chain sequence along with its context. Its cognate antigen is unknown. These data come from a study of beta chain features in type 1 diabetes. Sequencing targeted expressed TCRB transcripts, as all isolated RNA had been reverse transcribed. Sequencing was performed with immunoSEQ multiplex PCR; in TCRdb, only in-frame clones are kept and a portion is missing. The sample has 500,000 to 850,000 clones; 11% to 15% are singletons. The CDR3 sequence is 12 residues long. V gave up 1 base and J gave up 9 bases, with 7 bases separating them. CDR1 is SGHTA and CDR2 is FQGTGA in the germline V gene. Overall study results and limits: It was among patients, rather than healthy donors, that naive, central memory and Treg TCRB repertoires appeared more similar. Among patients with Type 1 diabetes, TCRB CDR3s were moderately but significantly shorter in every one of the four CD4+ subsets.

Sequencing used naive CD4+ T cells from blood. The chain is built from TRBV7-3 and TRBJ2-1; no firm D call. The receptor's source is a man aged 18 to 30 with type 1 diabetes. Written as DNA, the CDR3 is TGTGCCAGCAGCTTAAACAACCGTGAGCAGTTCTTC. Translating gives CASSLNNREQFF.